What follows is one T cell receptor beta chain and its context. This clone was detected only once. This clone's antigen is unknown. Per-nucleotide qualities are absent, and no much larger clonotype sits a single base away. The sample is drawn from a study of blood T cell repertoires in COVID-19 (dated by TCRdb to the early 2020s). Study-level background: Samples covering the acute and convalescent phases of COVID-19 were provided by collaborators in the United States, Italy and Spain. The material from the prospective study consisted of cDNA or gDNA derived from T cells, B-cell-depleted T cells, or PBMCs. The dataset comprised deeply sampled blood TCRbeta repertoires from subjects exposed to, actively infected with, or recovered from COVID-19. The repertoires were released in a freely available public database meant as a resource for research on the immune response to SARS-CoV-2. Samples came from the ongoing ImmuneRACE study (first 160 participants) plus 1,254 subjects from 6 global collaborators. Sample metadata almost always included a de-identified subject ID, COVID-19 status, age in years and sex. Where available, HLA class I and class II types were taken from metadata supplied by the sample provider and were not determined by assay-based typing. Study-wide findings and limitations: Clinical and demographic metadata were provided uncurated, with the amount varying by source and participant.

Enrolling through a virtual design, the prospective study's participants ranged in age from roughly 18 to 95 years and lived across roughly 23 United States geographic areas. Cohort assignment in the prospective study relied on participant-reported clinical history from a screening survey and a study questionnaire. Mobile phlebotomists in the prospective study collected whole blood, serum and a nasopharyngeal or oropharyngeal swab from every participant. Over a roughly 2-month period, participants in the prospective study had the option of providing additional blood draws and questionnaires. Before DNA extraction, blood samples from the prospective study were shipped at room temperature or frozen. V is cut back by 7 bases and J by 3 bases, with 13 bases in the junction unmatched. The germline V gene (reference sequence) sets CDR1 to SEHNR and CDR2 to FQNEAQ. The CDR3 holds 17 amino acids from the cysteine to the phenylalanine. Left in the record is the CDR3 DNA by itself, 51 bases read in frame from the first base.

TCRbeta CDR3 regions were amplified from genomic DNA by means of the immunoSEQ Assay, a bias-controlled multiplex PCR. Per the original workflow: Nucleated cell counts per sample were estimated from amplification of reference gene primers within the assay. To quantify the absolute abundance of each unique TCRbeta CDR3 rearrangement, sequence reads were collapsed and filtered. For each sample, productive Simpson clonality was calculated by taking the square root of Simpson's diversity index across productive rearrangements. Entries here come from immuneACCESS through TCRdb and include only in-frame sequences with V and J called. Some clones fail to appear in such tables; in the studies checked, an unresolved V gene covers under half of the shortfall, and the cause of the remainder is unknown. The V and J calls and clone size were taken over from that table, and D and trimming were inferred from the DNA. The sample table records some 210,000 clones; 65% to 85% of these occur just once. Together, the top ten hold 3.5% to 5.5% of the sample.

The clonotype comes from a man under 40 with acute COVID-19. The rearrangement joined TRBV7-9 to TRBJ2-1, and TRBD2 aligns with 9 junction nucleotides. The specimen sequenced was PBMCs or T cells enriched from blood (not recorded which). The bases read TGTGCCAGCACCCCGCGTGGTCTAGCGGGGAACTACAATGAGCAGTTCTTC. Its translation is CASTPRGLAGNYNEQFF. Joined to the reference TRBV7-9 and TRBJ2-1 proteins, this CDR3 gives the full variable domain: DTGVSQNPRHKITKRGQNVTFRCDPISEHNRLYWYRQTLGQGPEFLTYFQNEAQLEKSRLLSDRFSAERPKGSFSTLEIQRTEQGDSAMYLCASTPRGLAGNYNEQFFGPGTRLTVL.